Detailed here is one T cell receptor (beta chain). Antigen: not known. V was cut by 11 bases and J by 7 bases, with 21 bases left in between. Germline V gene sequence: CDR1 MRHNA, CDR2 SNTAGT. The length of the CDR3 is 14 residues. This record comes from a study of cytomegalovirus exposure and HLA in healthy donors. Points from the study as a whole: Most TCR beta V segments were productive about 90% or about 30% of the time in an earlier analysis. Using the classifier, cytomegalovirus status was reportedly diagnosed with high specificity and sensitivity. One variant, a missense change in DCLRE1C, was linked in a later analysis to TCR beta V- and J-gene trimming.

60 Vbeta and 13 Jbeta primers were used in PCR. Assay used: immunoSEQ multiplex PCR; TCRdb lists only in-frame clones, some missing. There are 210,000 or so clones in the sample; approximately 83% occur only once, and roughly 1.3% lies in the top ten. The chain has TRBV6-4 and TRBJ1-3; possibly TRBD1 for D (5 bases). Sequencing was done on a sample of PBMCs. This clonotype was obtained from a girl aged 5 to 17 in good health and CMV-seronegative. CDR3 nucleotides: TGTGCCGGTGGCAGGGCCTCGGGAGGGAACACCATATATTTT. Translation gives CAGGRASGGNTIYF.